The 31 T cell receptor beta chains below come from one sample, sequenced in a study of T cell repertoires in cytomegalovirus infection (dated by TCRdb to between 2019 and 2020). TCRdb lists the instrument as Illumina HiSeq 1500. In TCRdb, the public reads were trimmed at Q25 with fastp and aligned with MiXCR, with productive beta chains retained. Duplicate CDR3 protein sequences are folded into a single record with the most common DNA and genes. The sample table shows roughly 500,000 distinct CDR3 sequences, and around 11% are seen once. Roughly 10% of the sample is held by the ten biggest clonotypes. The sequencing input was PBMCs. Receptor source: a human donor in good health (CMV status not recorded). Some clones in this sample may be carry-over from other donors' samples.

This clonotype was counted at least ten times. J is TRBJ2-3 and V is TRBV7-3; 10 bases match TRBD2. Germline CDR1 reads SGHTA; CDR2 reads FQGTGA. CDR3 length: 13 residues. The junction had 3 bases not matched to a gene; V was cut back by 8 bases and J by 4 bases. CDR3 sequence reads: CASQRGGSDTQYF. In DNA form, the CDR3 reads TGTGCCAGCCAGCGGGGGGGATCAGATACGCAGTATTTT.

Many counts were recorded for this clonotype. The V and J genes are TRBV11-2 and TRBJ2-7; the D gene is possibly TRBD1 (6 bases). CDR3 length equals 13 residues. Per germline, CDR1 SGHAT and CDR2 FQNNGV. V was pared by 3 bases and J by 7 bases, with 13 bases between. The CDR3 DNA reads TGTGCCAGCAGCTTGGGACAAACGGAGGAGCAGTACTTC. Protein sequence: CASSLGQTEEQYF.

This chain connects TRBV2 to TRBJ2-7; 7 bases line up with TRBD2. Germline values: CDR1 SNHLY, CDR2 FYNNEI. The CDR3 is 15 amino acids. The V and J ends lost 5 bases and 6 bases, in that order; junction bases with no gene match: 13. In DNA, the CDR3 is TGTGCCAGCAGTACCCGCGGGAGATCGGGGGTCGAGCAGTACTTC. It codes for CASSTRGRSGVEQYF.

A few counts support this clonotype. V usage is TRBV5-1 and J usage is TRBJ2-2, with a weak D call TRBD1 (6 bases). CDR1 is SGHRS, CDR2 YFSETQ, per germline. The CDR3 spans 14 residues. Between the trimmed V and J ends, which lost 0 bases and 6 bases, there was a span of 9 bases. This CDR3 is CASSLDRAAGELFF. The DNA for the CDR3 is TGCGCCAGCAGCTTGGACAGGGCGGCCGGGGAGCTGTTTTTT.

This clonotype was seen at least ten times. The CDR3 DNA reads as TGTGCCAGCAGCCAGAGGGGGTACGAGCAGTACTTC. Encoded protein: CASSQRGYEQYF. This chain connects TRBV7-6 to TRBJ2-7; weak D call: TRBD1 (6 bases). The CDR3 sequence is 12 residues long. Trimming cost V 5 bases and J 4 bases, with 9 bases left between them. Germline CDR1 is SGHVS and CDR2 is FNYEAQ.

The V and J genes are TRBV9 and TRBJ1-2, with D unclear. The length of the CDR3 is 18 residues. The V gene lost 3 bases and the J gene lost 1 base, with 22 bases spanning the gap. The V gene's germline CDR1 is SGDLS and CDR2 YYNGEE. This CDR3 reads CASSGLILPTNHNYGYTF. The CDR3, as DNA: TGTGCCAGCAGCGGACTGATTCTACCGACTAACCATAACTATGGCTACACCTTC.

This clonotype was counted between two and nine times. This rearrangement joins TRBV6-5 to TRBJ2-3; a weak D match, TRBD1 (7 bases). Per germline, CDR1 MNHEY and CDR2 SVGAGI. The ends were cut back, 6 bases at V and 4 bases at J, with 11 bases in the middle. CDR3 length equals 13 residues. The CDR3 bases are TGTGCCAGCAGGCAGGGGGGATCAGATACGCAGTATTTT. It is translated as CASRQGGSDTQYF.

The CDR3 coding sequence is TGTGCCAGCAGTTTATCAGGTGGACTCTATAGCAATCAGCCCCAGCATTTT. Its protein product is CASSLSGGLYSNQPQHF. The chain combines TRBV27 with TRBJ1-5; the D is unclear. V dropped 0 bases and J dropped 0 bases, with 12 bases sitting between them. The length of the CDR3 is 17 residues. Germline-derived CDR1 and CDR2 are MNHEY and SMNVEV (reference sequence).

This clonotype was seen repeatedly, ten times or more. The chain couples TRBV28 to TRBJ2-2; perhaps TRBD2 as D (6 bases). This CDR3 has 16 amino acids. Germline assignment: CDR1 MDHEN and CDR2 SYDVKM. V lost 5 bases and J lost 6, with 19 bases in between. The CDR3 nucleotides read TGTGCCAGCAGTCCCCCCGGATTTAGGAGGGCCGGGGAGCTGTTTTTT. This sequence encodes CASSPPGFRRAGELFF.

This clonotype was observed many times. The chain is built from TRBV7-2 and TRBJ1-6; D is ambiguous. V was trimmed by 3 bases and J by 14 bases, leaving 11 bases between them. The CDR3 consists of 12 residues. Germline V lookup: CDR1 SGHTA, CDR2 FQGNSA. The CDR3 coding sequence is TGTGCCAGCAGCTTTATGCCGTCGGCCCTCCACTTT. Translation: CASSFMPSALHF.

This clonotype was counted many times. V is TRBV12-5 and J is TRBJ2-1; either TRBD1 or TRBD2 may fit D (6 bases each). V lost 1 base and J lost 2, with 9 bases in between. This CDR3 has 15 residues. Germline V lookup: CDR1 LGHNT, CDR2 FRNRAP. In DNA, the CDR3 is TGTGCTAGTGGTTTGGGGGGGGCCACCTACAATGAGCAGTTCTTC. This sequence encodes CASGLGGATYNEQFF.

This clonotype was detected ten times or more. This chain links TRBV4-2 with TRBJ1-2, with 7 bases fitting TRBD1. Germline V gives CDR1 LGHNA, CDR2 YNFKEQ. This CDR3 has 18 residues. V gave up 0 bases and J gave up 1 base; unmatched junction bases: 11. DNA for the CDR3: TGTGCCAGCAGCCAAGAGGCCGGGACAGCATTAAATAACTATGGCTACACCTTC. Translated, it gives CASSQEAGTALNNYGYTF.

This clonotype was recorded once. The chain links TRBV6-5 to TRBJ1-1; 8 nucleotides agree with TRBD1. V lost 4 bases to trimming and J lost 6 bases; unmatched junction nucleotides: 13. Germline V gene data show CDR1 as MNHEY and CDR2 as SVGAGI. CDR3 length equals 16 residues. CDR3 loop: CASSSHQGAGWAEAFF. The DNA of the CDR3 is TGTGCCAGCAGTTCGCACCAGGGGGCAGGCTGGGCTGAAGCTTTCTTT.

The chain combines TRBV2 with TRBJ2-3; D unclear. The CDR3 totals 16 residues. Germline V gene sequence: CDR1 SNHLY, CDR2 FYNNEI. V shed 2 bases and J shed 9 bases, with 21 bases lying between them. DNA of the CDR3: TGTGCCAGCAGTGAAATCGAGGCGTCCGTAACCGACACGCAGTATTTT. Translation gives CASSEIEASVTDTQYF.

This clonotype has ten or more counts. This chain links TRBV5-6 with TRBJ2-2; D unresolved. Germline CDR1 and CDR2: SGHDT and YYEEEE. This CDR3 contains 14 residues. Trimming stripped 3 bases from V and 6 bases from J, with 12 bases between. The CDR3 sequence: CASSSQDAPGELFF. The CDR3, as DNA: TGTGCCAGCAGCTCACAAGACGCCCCCGGGGAGCTGTTTTTT.

The chain recombines TRBV11-1 with TRBJ2-7; tentative D call: TRBD1 (5 bases). The V gene lost 2 bases and the J gene lost 5 bases, with 7 bases spanning the gap. The CDR3 covers 12 residues. Germline V gene data show CDR1 as SGHAT and CDR2 as FQDESV (reference sequence). This CDR3 is CASSLYRNEQYF. CDR3 DNA: TGTGCCAGCAGCTTATACAGGAACGAGCAGTACTTC.

The chain employs TRBV3-1 and TRBJ2-5; D is uncertain. V lost 1 base and J 2 bases, leaving 8 bases between the germline ends. CDR1 and CDR2 (germline): LGHDT, YNNKEL (reference sequence). The CDR3 runs to 14 residues. The CDR3 coding sequence is TGTGCCAGCAGCCAAGCAGCCCTTCAAGAGACCCAGTACTTC. Encoded protein: CASSQAALQETQYF.

Comments on this clonotype: This may arise from a read error, as a much more abundant clone is one base away. The chain employs TRBV12-3 or TRBV12-4 and TRBJ1-1, with TRBD1 matching 7 bases. This CDR3 has 13 residues. V was pared by 8 bases and J by 4 bases, with 7 bases of the junction left unmatched. The CDR3 spells CASHLQGFTEAFF. Here the CDR3 DNA reads TGTGCCAGCCACTTACAGGGGTTCACTGAAGCTTTCTTT.

This clonotype was detected only a few times. The chain is built from TRBV20-1 and TRBJ1-2, with a tentative D call TRBD1 (5 bases). V lost 1 base and J lost 2, with 11 bases in between. Per the germline V gene, CDR1 is DFQATT and CDR2 is SNEGSKA (reference sequence). The CDR3 runs 14 residues. The CDR3 region is CSARASGGNYGYTF. The DNA of the CDR3 is TGCAGTGCTAGAGCCTCCGGGGGAAACTATGGCTACACCTTC.

The rearrangement joins TRBV3-1 to TRBJ1-1; D is undetermined. Looked up from germline, CDR1 is LGHDT and CDR2 is YNNKEL (reference sequence). The CDR3 extends over 15 amino acids. Trimming left V 0 bases short and J 0 bases short, with 8 bases between. The CDR3 is CASSQEALMNTEAFF. The CDR3, as DNA: TGTGCCAGCAGCCAAGAAGCTCTAATGAACACTGAAGCTTTCTTT.

This clonotype was picked up many times. The CDR3, as DNA: TGTGCCAGCAGGTTGGGCGTCCGGCCTGAAGCTTTCTTT. Translation: CASRLGVRPEAFF. The V and J genes are TRBV28 and TRBJ1-1; no definite D call. The CDR3 runs 13 residues. V was cut by 6 bases and J by 6 bases, with 14 bases left in between. Germline CDR1 is MDHEN and CDR2 is SYDVKM.

This clonotype was found many times. V usage is TRBV10-3 and J usage is TRBJ2-3; the match to TRBD2 covers 14 bases. The ends lost 6 bases at V and 3 bases at J; junction bases unmatched: 8. The germline V gene encodes CDR1 ENHRY and CDR2 SYGVKD. The CDR3 is made up of 17 amino acids. In nucleotides, the CDR3 is TGTGCCATCAGACCGGGACTAGCGGGAGAGTTGACAGATACGCAGTATTTT. Protein product: CAIRPGLAGELTDTQYF.

This clonotype was seen repeatedly, ten times or more. V is TRBV11-3 and J is TRBJ2-7, with 12 positions matching TRBD1. The germline CDR1 and CDR2 sequences are SGHNT and YENEEA. The V and J ends lost 5 bases and 5 bases, in that order; junction bases with no gene match: 7. This CDR3 has 15 residues. CDR3 sequence (DNA): TGTGCCAGCAGCCCGGGGGGACAGGGGGCGGACGAGCAGTACTTC. This sequence encodes CASSPGGQGADEQYF.

Ten or more counts support this clonotype. The chain has TRBV7-2 and TRBJ2-4; 9 bases match TRBD1. V gave up 3 bases and J gave up 8 bases; unmatched junction bases: 2. CDR3 length: 13 amino acids. Germline CDR1 and CDR2: SGHTA and FQGNSA. CDR3 sequence: CASSLDRGDIQYF. In DNA, the CDR3 is TGTGCCAGCAGCTTGGACAGGGGTGACATTCAGTACTTC.

This clonotype has a count of ten or more. The chain links TRBV2 to TRBJ1-1, with D possibly being TRBD1 (5 bases). V was clipped by 7 bases and J by 5 bases, with 14 bases between them. Germline V gene sequence: CDR1 SNHLY, CDR2 FYNNEI. The CDR3 runs to 13 residues. CDR3 nucleotides: TGTGCCAGCACCCGGGACCCGGGAACTGAAGCTTTCTTT. Its protein product is CASTRDPGTEAFF.

This clonotype was recorded many times. V is TRBV3-1 and J is TRBJ2-7, with unresolved D. The ends were cut back, 1 base at V and 0 bases at J, with 7 bases in the middle. CDR3 length equals 14 residues. The germline CDR1 and CDR2 sequences are LGHDT and YNNKEL (reference sequence). This CDR3 reads CASSQGAASYEQYF. The CDR3 DNA is TGTGCCAGCAGCCAAGGGGCCGCCTCCTACGAGCAGTACTTC.

This clonotype was observed many times. This sequence joins TRBV12-3 or TRBV12-4 and TRBJ1-5, with D perhaps TRBD1 (5 bases). CDR3 length: 13 residues. Trimming took off 7 bases at V and 6 bases at J, with 13 bases between the two ends. The CDR3 DNA reads as TGTGCCAGCACCGGGGGGGAAGCTCAGCCCCAGCATTTT. It yields the protein CASTGGEAQPQHF.

The chain is built from TRBV9 and TRBJ1-2; D gene unclear. Germline-derived CDR1 and CDR2 are SGDLS and YYNGEE. This CDR3 has 13 residues. V lost 1 base and J lost 6, with 10 bases in between. This CDR3 is CASSVTPADGYTF. Here the CDR3 DNA reads TGTGCCAGCAGCGTAACTCCAGCAGATGGCTACACCTTC.

V usage is TRBV20-1 and J usage is TRBJ1-2, with 8 bases lining up with TRBD1. The CDR3 covers 16 residues. J gave up 4 bases and V 6 bases, and 16 bases lay outside the gene matches. Germline V gene lookup returns CDR1 DFQATT and CDR2 SNEGSKA (reference sequence). CDR3 protein: CSAFAPEGQGVYGYTF. The CDR3 region has the DNA TGCAGTGCCTTTGCCCCTGAAGGACAGGGAGTCTATGGCTACACCTTC.

This clonotype was detected only a few times. This chain connects TRBV9 to TRBJ2-7; D may be TRBD2 (6 bases). Germline loops: CDR1 SGDLS, CDR2 YYNGEE. V shed 0 bases and J shed 0 bases, with 10 bases lying between them. The CDR3 is made up of 15 amino acids. The chain's CDR3 is CASSVGRGSSYEQYF. DNA for the CDR3: TGTGCCAGCAGCGTAGGTCGGGGGAGCTCCTACGAGCAGTACTTC.

This clonotype was observed many times. This chain links TRBV11-2 with TRBJ2-7; 11 bases are a match to TRBD1. The germline V gene encodes CDR1 SGHAT and CDR2 FQNNGV. This CDR3 has 16 amino acids. The V and J ends lost 6 bases and 3 bases, in that order; junction bases with no gene match: 10. The CDR3 region is CASSPISGTGGYEQYF. The CDR3 DNA follows: TGTGCCAGCAGTCCTATTTCCGGGACAGGGGGCTACGAGCAGTACTTC.